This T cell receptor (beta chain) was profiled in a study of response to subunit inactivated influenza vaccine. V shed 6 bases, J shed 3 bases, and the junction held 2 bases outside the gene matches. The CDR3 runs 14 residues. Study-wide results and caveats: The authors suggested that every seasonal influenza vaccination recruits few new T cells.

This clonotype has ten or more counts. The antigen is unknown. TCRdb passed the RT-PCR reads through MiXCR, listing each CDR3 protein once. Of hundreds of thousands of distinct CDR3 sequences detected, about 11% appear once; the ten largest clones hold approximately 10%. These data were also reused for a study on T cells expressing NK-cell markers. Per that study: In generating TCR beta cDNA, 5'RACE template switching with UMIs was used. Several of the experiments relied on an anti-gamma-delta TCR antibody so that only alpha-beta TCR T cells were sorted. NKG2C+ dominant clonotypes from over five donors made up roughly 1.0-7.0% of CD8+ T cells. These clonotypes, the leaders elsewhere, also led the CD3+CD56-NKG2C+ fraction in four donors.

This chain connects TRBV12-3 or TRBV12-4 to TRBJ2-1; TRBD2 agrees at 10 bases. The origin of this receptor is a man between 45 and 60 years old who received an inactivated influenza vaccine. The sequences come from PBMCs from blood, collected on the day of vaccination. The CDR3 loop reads CASSRTSGYNEQFF. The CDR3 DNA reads TGTGCCAGCAGCCGGACTAGCGGCTACAATGAGCAGTTCTTC.